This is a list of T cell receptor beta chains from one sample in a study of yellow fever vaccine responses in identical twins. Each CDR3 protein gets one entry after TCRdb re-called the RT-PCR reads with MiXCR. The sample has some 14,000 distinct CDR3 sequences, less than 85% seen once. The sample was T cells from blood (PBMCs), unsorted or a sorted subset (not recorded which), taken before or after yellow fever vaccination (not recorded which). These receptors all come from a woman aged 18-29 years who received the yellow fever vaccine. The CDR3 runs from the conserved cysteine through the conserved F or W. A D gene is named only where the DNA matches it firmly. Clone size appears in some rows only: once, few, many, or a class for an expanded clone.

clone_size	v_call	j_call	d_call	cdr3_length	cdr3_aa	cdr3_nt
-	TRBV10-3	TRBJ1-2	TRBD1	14	CAISESDRGYGYTF	TGTGCCATCAGTGAGTCGGACAGGGGATATGGCTACACCTTC
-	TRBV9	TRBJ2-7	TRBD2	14	CASSVRSGNYEQYF	TGTGCCAGCAGCGTAAGGAGCGGGAACTACGAGCAGTACTTC
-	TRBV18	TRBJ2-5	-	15	CASSPLRDTKETQYF	TGTGCCAGCTCACCACTTAGGGACACGAAAGAGACCCAGTACTTC
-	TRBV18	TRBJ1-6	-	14	CASSRGPTDSPLHF	TGTGCCAGCTCACGAGGGCCTACCGATTCACCCCTCCACTTT
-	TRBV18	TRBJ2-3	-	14	CASSRDFSTDTQYF	TGTGCCAGCTCACGCGACTTTAGCACAGATACGCAGTATTTT
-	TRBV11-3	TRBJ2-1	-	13	CASSRGDYNEQFF	TGTGCCAGCAGCCGGGGCGACTACAATGAGCAGTTCTTC
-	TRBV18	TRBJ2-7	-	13	CASSPGNLREQYF	TGTGCCAGCTCACCAGGCAACCTACGCGAGCAGTACTTC
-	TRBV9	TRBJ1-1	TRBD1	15	CASSGSRGLNTEAFF	TGTGCCAGCAGCGGATCCAGGGGGTTGAACACTGAAGCTTTCTTT
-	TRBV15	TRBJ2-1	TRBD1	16	CATSREPGTVYNEQFF	TGTGCCACCAGCAGGGAACCCGGGACAGTCTACAATGAGCAGTTCTTC
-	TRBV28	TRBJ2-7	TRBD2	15	CANSFQREFSYEQYF	TGTGCCAACAGTTTTCAGCGGGAGTTCTCCTACGAGCAGTACTTC
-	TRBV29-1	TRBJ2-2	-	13	CSVESWASGELFF	TGCAGCGTTGAGTCATGGGCAAGCGGGGAGCTGTTTTTT
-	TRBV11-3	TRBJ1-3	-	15	CASSTQGSSGNTIYF	TGTGCCAGCAGCACCCAGGGTTCCTCTGGAAACACCATATATTTT
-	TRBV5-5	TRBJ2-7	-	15	CASSPDGARYYEQYF	TGTGCCAGCAGCCCGGACGGGGCACGGTACTACGAGCAGTACTTC
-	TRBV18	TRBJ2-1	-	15	CASSPPWQGYNEQFF	TGTGCCAGCTCACCACCTTGGCAGGGCTACAATGAGCAGTTCTTC
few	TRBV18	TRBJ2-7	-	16	CASSKRVTGEAYEQYF	TGTGCCAGCTCAAAAAGAGTTACAGGGGAGGCCTACGAGCAGTACTTC
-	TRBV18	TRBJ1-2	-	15	CASSPPTPSNYGYTF	TGTGCCAGCTCACCACCGACACCATCTAACTATGGCTACACCTTC
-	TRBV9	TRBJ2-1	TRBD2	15	CASNKLAESTNEQFF	TGTGCCAGCAACAAACTAGCGGAGAGCACGAATGAGCAGTTCTTC
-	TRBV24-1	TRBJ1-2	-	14	CATSDFRDPGGYTF	TGTGCCACCAGTGATTTTCGGGACCCGGGTGGCTACACCTTC
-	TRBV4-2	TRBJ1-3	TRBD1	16	CASSQATGEGRNTIYF	TGTGCCAGCAGCCAAGCCACAGGGGAAGGTAGAAACACCATATATTTT
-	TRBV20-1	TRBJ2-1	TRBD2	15	CSARDGGTSVNEQFF	TGCAGTGCTAGAGATGGAGGGACTAGCGTCAATGAGCAGTTCTTC
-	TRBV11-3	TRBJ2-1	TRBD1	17	CASSSGWGTGGNNEQFF	TGTGCCAGCAGCTCAGGATGGGGCACAGGGGGTAACAATGAGCAGTTCTTC
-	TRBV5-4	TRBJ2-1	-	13	CASSFGGVHEQFF	TGTGCCAGCAGCTTTGGAGGGGTCCATGAGCAGTTCTTC
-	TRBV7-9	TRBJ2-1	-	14	CASSLGPSGSEQFF	TGTGCCAGCAGCTTAGGTCCCTCAGGTAGTGAGCAGTTCTTC
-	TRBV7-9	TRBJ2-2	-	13	CASSSQQTGELFF	TGTGCCAGCAGCTCCCAACAGACCGGGGAGCTGTTTTTT